This TCR beta chain appears in the sequencing data of a study of cytomegalovirus exposure and HLA in healthy donors. Regarding the study as a whole: Presence/absence analyses rested on an assumption that sequencing depth was roughly uniform across donors.

PCR involved 60 Vbeta and 13 Jbeta primers. Sequenced by immunoSEQ multiplex PCR; TCRdb stores in-frame clones only, minus some. The sample lists some 200,000 clones, 79% occurring once. From germline, CDR1 is SGHTA and CDR2 FQGNSA. J lost 0 bases, V lost 3 bases, and 5 bases had no gene match. CDR3 size: 15 residues. Of note for this clone: As yet, its antigen is unknown.

This sequence joins TRBV7-2 and TRBJ2-7; 7 nucleotides align to TRBD2. This sequence was found in a girl aged 5 to 17 in good health and CMV-seropositive. The material sequenced was PBMCs. CDR3: CASSLAGVSSYEQYF. CDR3 coding DNA: TGTGCCAGCAGCTTGGCGGGGGTTAGCTCCTACGAGCAGTACTTC.